This TCR beta chain was captured in a study of blood T cell repertoires in COVID-19. Study summary: Samples came from the United States, Italy and Spain, spanning acute and convalescent COVID-19.

Germline values: CDR1 PRHDT, CDR2 FYEKMQ (reference sequence). The CDR3 is 16 residues long. V dropped 4 bases and J dropped 6; count of bases not matched to a gene: 12. TCRdb's copy holds only in-frame clones and misses some; the assay was immunoSEQ multiplex PCR. The data show 210,000 or so clones, 65% to 85% seen once. The genes are TRBV13 and TRBJ2-1, with TRBD2 identical over 7 bases. The source of this sequence is a man aged 30 to 45 with acute COVID-19. Sequenced sample: PBMCs or T cells enriched from blood (not recorded which). DNA for the CDR3: TGTGCCAGCAGCTCCCTCAGAGCGGGGCCCCCCAATGAGCAGTTCTTC. Encoded protein: CASSSLRAGPPNEQFF.